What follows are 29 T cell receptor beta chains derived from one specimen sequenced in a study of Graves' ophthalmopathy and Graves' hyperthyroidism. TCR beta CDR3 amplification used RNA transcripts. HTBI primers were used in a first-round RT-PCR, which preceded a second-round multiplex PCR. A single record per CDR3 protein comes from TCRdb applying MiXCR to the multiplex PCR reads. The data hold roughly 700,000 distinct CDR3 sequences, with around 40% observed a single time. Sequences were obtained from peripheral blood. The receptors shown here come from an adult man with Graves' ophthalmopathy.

The CDR3 bases are TGTGCTAGTGGCTATGGGGGGGGAGGTGGTTCTGTCTATGGCTACACCTTC. It is translated as CASGYGGGGGSVYGYTF. The chain carries TRBV12-3 or TRBV12-4 and TRBJ1-2; tentative D call: TRBD1 (5 bases). This CDR3 has 17 residues.

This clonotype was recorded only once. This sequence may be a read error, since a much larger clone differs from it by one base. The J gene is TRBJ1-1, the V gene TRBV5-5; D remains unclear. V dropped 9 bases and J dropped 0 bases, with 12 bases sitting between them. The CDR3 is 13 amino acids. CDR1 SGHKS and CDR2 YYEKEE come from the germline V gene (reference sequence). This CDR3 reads CATSVVMNTEAFF. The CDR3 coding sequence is TGTGCCACCAGTGTGGTCATGAACACTGAAGCTTTCTTT.

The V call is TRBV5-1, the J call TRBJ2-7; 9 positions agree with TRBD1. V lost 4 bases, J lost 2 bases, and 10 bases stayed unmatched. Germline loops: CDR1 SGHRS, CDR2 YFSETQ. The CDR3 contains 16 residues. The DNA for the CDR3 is TGCGCCAGCAGCCAGTCCGGGACAGGGAGAACCTACGAGCAGTACTTC. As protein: CASSQSGTGRTYEQYF. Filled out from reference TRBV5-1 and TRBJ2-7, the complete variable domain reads KAGVTQTPRYLIKTRGQQVTLSCSPISGHRSVSWYQQTPGQGLQFLFEYFSETQRNKGNFPGRFSGRQFSNSRSEMNVSTLELGDSALYLCASSQSGTGRTYEQYFGPGTRLTVT.

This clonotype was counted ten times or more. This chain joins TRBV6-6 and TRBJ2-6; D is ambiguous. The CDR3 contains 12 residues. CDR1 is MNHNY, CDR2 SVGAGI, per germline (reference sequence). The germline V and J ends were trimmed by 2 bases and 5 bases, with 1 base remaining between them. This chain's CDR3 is CASSYRANVLTF. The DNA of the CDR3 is TGTGCCAGCAGTTACAGGGCCAACGTCCTGACTTTC.

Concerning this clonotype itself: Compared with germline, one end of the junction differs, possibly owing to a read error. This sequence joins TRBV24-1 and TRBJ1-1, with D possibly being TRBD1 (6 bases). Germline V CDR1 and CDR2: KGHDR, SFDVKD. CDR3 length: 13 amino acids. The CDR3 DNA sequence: TGTGCCAGCAGTTTCCACAGGGTGACTGAAGCTTTCTTT. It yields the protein CASSFHRVTEAFF.

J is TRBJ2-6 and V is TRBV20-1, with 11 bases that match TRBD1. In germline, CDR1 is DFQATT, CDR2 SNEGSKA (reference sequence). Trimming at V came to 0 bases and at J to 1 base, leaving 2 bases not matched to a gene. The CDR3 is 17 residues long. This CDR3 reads CSARDWDRGSGANVLTF. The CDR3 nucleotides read TGCAGTGCTAGAGATTGGGACAGGGGGTCTGGGGCCAACGTCCTGACTTTC.

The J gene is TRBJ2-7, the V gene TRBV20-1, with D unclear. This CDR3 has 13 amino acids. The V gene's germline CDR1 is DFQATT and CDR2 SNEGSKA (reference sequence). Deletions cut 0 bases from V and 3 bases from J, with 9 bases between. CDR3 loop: CSARDDPIYEQYF. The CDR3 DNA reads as TGCAGTGCTAGAGATGACCCGATCTACGAGCAGTACTTC.

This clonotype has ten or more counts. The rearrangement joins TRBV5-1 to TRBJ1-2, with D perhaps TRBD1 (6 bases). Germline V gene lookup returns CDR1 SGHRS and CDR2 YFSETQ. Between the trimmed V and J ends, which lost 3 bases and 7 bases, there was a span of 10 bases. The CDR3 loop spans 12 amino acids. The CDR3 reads CASSSDRSGYTF. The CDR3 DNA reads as TGCGCCAGCAGCTCCGACAGGAGTGGCTACACCTTC.

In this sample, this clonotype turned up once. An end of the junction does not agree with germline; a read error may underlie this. CDR3 protein: CASSWDFGDTEAFF. CDR3 DNA sequence: TGTGCCAGCAGTTGGGACTTCGGGGACACTGAAGCTTTCTTT. J is TRBJ1-1 and V is TRBV10-3; D is perhaps TRBD1 (5 bases). The CDR3 length is 14 residues. Germline V gives CDR1 ENHRY, CDR2 SYGVKD.

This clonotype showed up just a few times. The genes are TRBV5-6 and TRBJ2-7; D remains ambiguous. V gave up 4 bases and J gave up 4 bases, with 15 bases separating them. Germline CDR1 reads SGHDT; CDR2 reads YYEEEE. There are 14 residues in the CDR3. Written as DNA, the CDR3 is TGTGCCAGCAGCCTCACGGGTCCTCATTACGAGCAGTACTTC. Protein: CASSLTGPHYEQYF.

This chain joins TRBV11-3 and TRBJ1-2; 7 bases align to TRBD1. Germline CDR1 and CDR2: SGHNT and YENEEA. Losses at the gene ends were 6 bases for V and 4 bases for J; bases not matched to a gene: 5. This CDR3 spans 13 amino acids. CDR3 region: CASSSQGVYGYTF. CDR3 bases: TGTGCCAGCAGTTCCCAGGGGGTCTATGGCTACACCTTC.

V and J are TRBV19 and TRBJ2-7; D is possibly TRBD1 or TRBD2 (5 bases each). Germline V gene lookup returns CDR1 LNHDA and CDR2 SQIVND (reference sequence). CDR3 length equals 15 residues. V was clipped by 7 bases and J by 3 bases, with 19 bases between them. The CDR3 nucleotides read TGTGCCAGTAAACACCGGGACGGCGGTCTCTACGAGCAGTACTTC. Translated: CASKHRDGGLYEQYF.

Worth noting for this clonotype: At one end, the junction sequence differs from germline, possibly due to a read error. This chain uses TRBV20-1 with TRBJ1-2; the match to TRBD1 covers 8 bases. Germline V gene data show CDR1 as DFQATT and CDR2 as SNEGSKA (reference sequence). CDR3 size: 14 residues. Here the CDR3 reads CNARARGLNYGYTF. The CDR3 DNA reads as TGCAATGCTAGAGCCAGGGGGCTAAACTATGGCTACACCTTC.

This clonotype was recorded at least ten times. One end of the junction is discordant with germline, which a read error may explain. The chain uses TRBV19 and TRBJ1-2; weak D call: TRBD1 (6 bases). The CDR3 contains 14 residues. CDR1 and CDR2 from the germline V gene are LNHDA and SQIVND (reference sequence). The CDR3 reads CASSNRDTWRGHTF. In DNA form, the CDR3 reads TGTGCCAGTAGTAACCGGGACACATGGCGTGGCCACACCTTC.

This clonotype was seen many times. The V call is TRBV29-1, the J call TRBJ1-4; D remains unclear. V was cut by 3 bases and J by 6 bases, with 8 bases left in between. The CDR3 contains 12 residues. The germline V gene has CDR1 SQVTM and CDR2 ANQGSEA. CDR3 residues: CSVEVSDEKLFF. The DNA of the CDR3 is TGCAGCGTTGAGGTATCGGATGAAAAACTGTTTTTT.

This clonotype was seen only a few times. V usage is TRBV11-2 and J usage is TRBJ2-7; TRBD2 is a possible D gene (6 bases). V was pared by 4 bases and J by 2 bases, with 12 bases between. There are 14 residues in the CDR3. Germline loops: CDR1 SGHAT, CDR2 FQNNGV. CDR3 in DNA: TGTGCCAGCAGCTCAAACCCGGGGGCCTACGAGCAGTACTTC. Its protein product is CASSSNPGAYEQYF.

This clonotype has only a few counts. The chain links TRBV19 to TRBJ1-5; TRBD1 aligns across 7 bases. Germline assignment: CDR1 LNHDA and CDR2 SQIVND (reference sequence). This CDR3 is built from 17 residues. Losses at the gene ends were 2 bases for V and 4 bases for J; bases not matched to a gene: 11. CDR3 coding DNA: TGTGCCAGTAGTATAAGAGTATGGGGACAGCAAAATCAGCCCCAGCATTTT. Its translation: CASSIRVWGQQNQPQHF.

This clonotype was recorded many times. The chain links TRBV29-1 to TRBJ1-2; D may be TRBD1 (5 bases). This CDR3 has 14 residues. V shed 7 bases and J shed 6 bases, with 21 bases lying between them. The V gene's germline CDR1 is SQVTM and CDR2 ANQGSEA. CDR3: CSGLPAGSINGYTF. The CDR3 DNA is TGCAGCGGACTTCCTGCAGGGAGTATTAATGGCTACACCTTC.

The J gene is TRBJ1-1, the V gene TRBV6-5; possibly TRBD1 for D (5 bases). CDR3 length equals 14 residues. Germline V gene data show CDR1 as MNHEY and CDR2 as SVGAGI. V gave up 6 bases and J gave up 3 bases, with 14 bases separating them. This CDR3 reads CASREWGRDTEAFF. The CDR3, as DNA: TGTGCCAGCAGGGAGTGGGGACGGGACACTGAAGCTTTCTTT.

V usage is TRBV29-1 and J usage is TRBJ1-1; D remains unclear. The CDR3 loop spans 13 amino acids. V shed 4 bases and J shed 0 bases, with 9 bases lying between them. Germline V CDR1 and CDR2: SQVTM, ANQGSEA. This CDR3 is CSVAGQMNTEAFF. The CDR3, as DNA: TGCAGCGTTGCTGGGCAGATGAACACTGAAGCTTTCTTT.

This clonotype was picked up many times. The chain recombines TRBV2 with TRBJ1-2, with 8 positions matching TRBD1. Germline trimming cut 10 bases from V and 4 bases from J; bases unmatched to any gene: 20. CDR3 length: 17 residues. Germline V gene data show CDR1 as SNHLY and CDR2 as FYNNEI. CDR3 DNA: TGTGCCATCACGGTCGTTACAGGGGGAGTCAAAGGCTATGGCTACACCTTC. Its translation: CAITVVTGGVKGYGYTF.

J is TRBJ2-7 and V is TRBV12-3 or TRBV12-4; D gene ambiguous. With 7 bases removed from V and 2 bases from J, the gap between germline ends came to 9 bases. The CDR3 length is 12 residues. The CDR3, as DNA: TGTGCCAGCATGGCAGCCACCTACGAGCAGTACTTC. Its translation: CASMAATYEQYF.

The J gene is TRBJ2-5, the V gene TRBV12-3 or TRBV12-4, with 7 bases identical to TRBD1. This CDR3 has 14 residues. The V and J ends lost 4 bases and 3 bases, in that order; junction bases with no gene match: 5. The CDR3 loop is CASSWTGAKETQYF. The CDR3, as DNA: TGTGCCAGCAGTTGGACAGGAGCTAAAGAGACCCAGTACTTC.

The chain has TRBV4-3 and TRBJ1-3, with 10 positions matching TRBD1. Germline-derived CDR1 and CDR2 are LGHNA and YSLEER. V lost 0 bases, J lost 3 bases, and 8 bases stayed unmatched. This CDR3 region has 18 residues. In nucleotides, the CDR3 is TGCGCCAGCAGCCAAGATTGGAGACAGGGGGCTAATGGAAACACCATATATTTT. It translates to CASSQDWRQGANGNTIYF.

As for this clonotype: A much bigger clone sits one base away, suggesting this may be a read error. CDR3 region: CTSSLGTSPSPLHF. As DNA, the CDR3 is TGTACCAGCAGTCTCGGGACATCCCCATCACCCCTCCACTTT. The chain couples TRBV2 to TRBJ1-6; D is possibly TRBD1 (6 bases). The CDR3 spans 14 residues. Germline CDR1 SNHLY, CDR2 FYNNEI. The whole variable domain, filled in from reference TRBV2 and TRBJ1-6, reads EPEVTQTPSHQVTQMGQEVILRCVPISNHLYFYWYRQILGQKVEFLVSFYNNEISEKSEIFDDQFSVERPDGSNFTLKIRSTKLEDSAMYFCTSSLGTSPSPLHFGNGTRLTVT.

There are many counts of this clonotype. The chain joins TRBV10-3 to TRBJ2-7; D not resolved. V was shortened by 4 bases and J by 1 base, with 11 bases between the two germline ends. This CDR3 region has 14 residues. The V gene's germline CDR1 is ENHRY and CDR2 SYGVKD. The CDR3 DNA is TGTGCCATCAGTGGTAATAGTGTGTCCTACGAGCAGTACTTC. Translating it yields CAISGNSVSYEQYF.

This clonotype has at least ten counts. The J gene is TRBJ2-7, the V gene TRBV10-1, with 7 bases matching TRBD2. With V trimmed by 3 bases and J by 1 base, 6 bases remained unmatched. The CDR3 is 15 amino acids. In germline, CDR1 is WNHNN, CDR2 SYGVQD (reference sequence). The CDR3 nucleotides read TGCGCCAGCAGTGACGGGTGGCGGGAGTCCTACGAGCAGTACTTC. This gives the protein CASSDGWRESYEQYF.

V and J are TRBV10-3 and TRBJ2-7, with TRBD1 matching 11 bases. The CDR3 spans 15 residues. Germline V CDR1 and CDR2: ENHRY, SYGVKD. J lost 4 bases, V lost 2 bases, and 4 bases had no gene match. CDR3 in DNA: TGTGCCATCAGTGAGGGGACAGGGGGTCAATACGAGCAGTACTTC. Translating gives CAISEGTGGQYEQYF.

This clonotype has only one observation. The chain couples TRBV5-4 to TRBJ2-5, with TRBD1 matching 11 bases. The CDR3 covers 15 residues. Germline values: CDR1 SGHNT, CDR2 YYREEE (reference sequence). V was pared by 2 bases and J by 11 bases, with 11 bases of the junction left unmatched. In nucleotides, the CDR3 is TGTGCCAGCAGCTTCACCGGGACAGGGGGTCGTGAGCAGTACTTC. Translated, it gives CASSFTGTGGREQYF. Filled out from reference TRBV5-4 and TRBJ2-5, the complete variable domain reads ETGVTQSPTHLIKTRGQQVTLRCSSQSGHNTVSWYQQALGQGPQFIFQYYREEENGRGNFPPRFSGLQFPNYSSELNVNALELDDSALYLCASSFTGTGGREQYFGPGTRLLVL.